There are a few counts of the clone carrying this T cell receptor (beta chain). The antigen is undetermined. TCRdb analysed the reads with MiXCR anew, one entry per CDR3 protein. The data show fewer than 350,000 distinct CDR3 sequences, with around a tenth seen just once and approximately 4.7% held by the top ten. The source of the sample is a study of T cell repertoires in cytomegalovirus infection. Study context: It was the public TCR beta signatures that indicated both CMV infection and matching HLA type. Study outcomes and limitations: Individuals carrying CMV plus the relevant HLA were identified by cumulative frequency of public TCR beta families. It was HLA-C-restricted CMV-specific TCR beta clonotypes that dominated the response ex vivo.

Germline V gives CDR1 KGHSH, CDR2 LQKENI. With V trimmed by 3 bases and J by 11 bases, 21 bases remained unmatched. This CDR3 has 17 amino acids. The TCR was taken from a human donor in good health (CMV status not recorded). Some clones in this sample may be carry-over from other donors' samples. The chain couples TRBV18 to TRBJ2-7, with 8 bases fitting TRBD1. Specimen: PBMCs. CDR3 amino acids: CASSPKGPGDRTVREYF. The CDR3 nucleotides are TGTGCCAGCTCACCTAAGGGTCCGGGGGACAGGACCGTTCGGGAGTACTTC. Full variable domain (outside the CDR3, taken from reference TRBV18 and TRBJ2-7): NAGVMQNPRHLVRRRGQEARLRCSPMKGHSHVYWYRQLPEEGLKFMVYLQKENIIDESGMPKERFSAEFPKEGPSILRIQQVVRGDSAAYFCASSPKGPGDRTVREYFGPGTRLTVT.